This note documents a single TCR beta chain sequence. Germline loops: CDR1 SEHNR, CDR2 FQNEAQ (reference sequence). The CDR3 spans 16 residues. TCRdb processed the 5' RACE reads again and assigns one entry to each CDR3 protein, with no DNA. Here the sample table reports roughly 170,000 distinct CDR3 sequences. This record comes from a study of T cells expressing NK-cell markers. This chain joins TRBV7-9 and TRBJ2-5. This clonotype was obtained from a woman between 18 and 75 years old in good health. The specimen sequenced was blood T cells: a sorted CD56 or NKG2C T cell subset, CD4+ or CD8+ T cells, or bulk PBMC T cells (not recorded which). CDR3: CASSRATSDLQETQYF.